The rows below give T cell receptor beta chains drawn from one sample of a study of T-cell reconstitution after alpha-beta-depleted transplantation in children. One entry per CDR3 protein, called by TCRdb with MiXCR from the PCR reads. There are some 400,000 distinct CDR3 sequences in the sample; roughly 22% occur only once, and approximately 3.8% lies in the top ten. Sequenced here: PBMCs from the stem cell graft donor, sampled from the stem cell graft. These receptors originate from a human donor who donated a stem cell graft to a child with acute myeloid leukemia. CDR3s include the opening cysteine and the closing phenylalanine or tryptophan.

v_call: TRBV29-1; j_call: TRBJ1-4; cdr3_length: 16; cdr3_aa: CSAVLERSVTNEKLFF
v_call: TRBV25-1; j_call: TRBJ1-5; cdr3_length: 14; cdr3_aa: CASSDAPDVEPQHF
v_call: TRBV29-1; j_call: TRBJ2-7; cdr3_length: 13; cdr3_aa: CSVEDRGTYEQYF
v_call: TRBV29-1; j_call: TRBJ2-7; cdr3_length: 13; cdr3_aa: CSVAQGNRDEQYF
v_call: TRBV7-9; j_call: TRBJ1-1; cdr3_length: 14; cdr3_aa: CASMKGGWFTEAFF
v_call: TRBV4-2; j_call: TRBJ2-1; cdr3_length: 11; cdr3_aa: CASSPGTSLFF
v_call: TRBV7-2; j_call: TRBJ2-3; cdr3_length: 16; cdr3_aa: CASSLLSSGTTDTQYF
v_call: TRBV10-3; j_call: TRBJ1-2; cdr3_length: 15; cdr3_aa: CAISAVDRVGNGYTF
v_call: TRBV19; j_call: TRBJ1-5; cdr3_length: 17; cdr3_aa: CASSILTGSISNQPQHF
v_call: TRBV7-9; j_call: TRBJ2-3; cdr3_length: 15; cdr3_aa: CASSSGTGGTDTQYF
v_call: TRBV20-1; j_call: TRBJ2-1; cdr3_length: 14; cdr3_aa: CSASSLWVANEQFF
v_call: TRBV4-1; j_call: TRBJ2-7; cdr3_length: 15; cdr3_aa: CASSQEGGISYEQYF
v_call: TRBV7-3; j_call: TRBJ2-1; cdr3_length: 16; cdr3_aa: CASSSLAKGSYNEQFF
v_call: TRBV4-2; j_call: TRBJ2-1; cdr3_length: 12; cdr3_aa: CASSQESNEQFF
v_call: TRBV20-1; j_call: TRBJ2-7; cdr3_length: 14; cdr3_aa: CSAKIAGGYHEQYF
v_call: TRBV29-1; j_call: TRBJ2-7; cdr3_length: 13; cdr3_aa: CSVERSGSYEQYF
v_call: TRBV12-3/TRBV12-4; j_call: TRBJ2-5; cdr3_length: 13; cdr3_aa: CASRADIQETQYF
v_call: TRBV6-5; j_call: TRBJ2-3; cdr3_length: 14; cdr3_aa: CASSYGLYTDTQYF